This T cell receptor (beta chain) was found in a study of T cell repertoires in cytomegalovirus infection. Study-wide results and caveats: Dominating the ex vivo response were HLA-C-restricted CMV-specific TCR beta clonotypes. Summed frequency of public TCR beta families distinguished CMV carriers with the relevant HLA.

This clonotype was observed a handful of times. Its specificity is unknown. The V end was cut by 0 bases, the J end by 0 bases, with 15 bases between. The CDR3 loop spans 17 amino acids. The germline V gene encodes CDR1 DFQATT and CDR2 SNEGSKA (reference sequence). TCRdb re-derived calls from the reads in MiXCR, one entry per CDR3 protein. The sample yields 250,000 to 300,000 distinct CDR3 sequences, more than 20% seen once. V gene TRBV20-1 combines with J gene TRBJ1-3; tentatively, D is TRBD1 (5 bases). The TCR sequence derives from a human donor in good health (CMV status not recorded). Some clones in this sample may be carry-over from other donors' samples. The specimen sequenced was PBMCs. The CDR3 is CSAREGTVTFSGNTIYF. CDR3 DNA sequence: TGCAGTGCTAGAGAGGGGACCGTTACCTTCTCTGGAAACACCATATATTTT.